Sequencing of this TCR beta chain was carried out in a study of PD-1 blockade in classical Hodgkin lymphoma. Study-wide background: Treatment was intravenous nivolumab, 3 mg/kg every 2 weeks, until progression.

Notes on the study in general: Why repertoires differed is undefined; disease activity or prior therapy possibly contributed. TCR diversity at baseline was reported to be reduced in newly diagnosed patients relative to healthy donors.

Trimming cost V 4 bases and J 3 bases, with 7 bases left between them. The germline V gene encodes CDR1 SGHAT and CDR2 FQDESV (reference sequence). There are 13 residues in the CDR3. Only a few counts were recorded for this clone. The antigen remains undetermined. The method was immunoSEQ multiplex PCR; TCRdb's version includes in-frame clones alone and lacks a portion of them. The sample consists of 45,000 to 65,000 clones, approximately 70% of them appearing once. Each patient experienced a relapse that followed autologous stem cell transplantation, and brentuximab vedotin exposure varied. The clonotype was recovered from a human donor with classical Hodgkin lymphoma. The V and J genes are TRBV11-1 and TRBJ1-5; no clear D. Source: peripheral blood mononuclear cells (PBMCs), taken before the second cycle of nivolumab. In nucleotides, the CDR3 is TGTGCCAGCAGCTCCGACCTCAATCAGCCCCAGCATTTT. It is translated as CASSSDLNQPQHF.